This T cell receptor beta chain was found in a study of cytomegalovirus exposure and HLA in healthy donors. General study points: V segments that were indistinguishable, TRBV6-2 and TRBV6-3 among them, were omitted from analysis. Highly shared variants forming one cluster were likely a sequencing artifact. In vitro checks showed that a few CMV-associated chains really do target CMV antigens.

The PCR made use of 60 Vbeta and 13 Jbeta primers. The assay was immunoSEQ multiplex PCR, and TCRdb's table has in-frame clones only and misses some. The profile shows approximately 200,000 clones, around 80% of them singletons. A single count supports this clone. No antigen is known for it. At sampling all donors were nominally healthy, likely with unrecorded immune exposures. V lost 3 bases to trimming and J lost 6 bases; unmatched junction nucleotides: 2. The CDR3 extends over 14 amino acids. The germline CDR1 and CDR2 sequences are SGHDT and YYEEEE. The chain is built from TRBV5-6 and TRBJ2-7; 14 nucleotides agree with TRBD2. Sequenced input: PBMCs. The sequence derives from a man aged 30 to 39 in good health and CMV-seronegative. The CDR3 nucleotides read TGTGCCAGCAGCTGGGGACTAGCGGGAGTCGAGCAGTACTTC. Its protein is CASSWGLAGVEQYF.